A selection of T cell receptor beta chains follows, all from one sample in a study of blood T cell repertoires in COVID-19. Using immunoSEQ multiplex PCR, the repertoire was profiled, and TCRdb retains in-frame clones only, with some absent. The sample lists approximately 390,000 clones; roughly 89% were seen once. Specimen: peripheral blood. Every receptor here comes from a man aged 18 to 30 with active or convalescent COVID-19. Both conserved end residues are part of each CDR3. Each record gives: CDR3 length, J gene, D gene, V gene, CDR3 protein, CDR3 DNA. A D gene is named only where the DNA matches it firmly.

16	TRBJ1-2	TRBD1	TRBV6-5	CASSYSHRGEGYGYTF	TGTGCCAGCAGTTATTCACACAGGGGGGAAGGCTATGGCTACACCTTC
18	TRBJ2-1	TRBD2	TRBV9	CASSVDRGGLAVYNEQFF	TGTGCCAGCAGCGTTGATAGGGGGGGACTAGCGGTTTACAATGAGCAGTTCTTC
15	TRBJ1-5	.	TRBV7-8	CASSEKYSGPQPQHF	TGTGCCAGCAGCGAAAAATACTCAGGGCCTCAGCCCCAGCATTTT
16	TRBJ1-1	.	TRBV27	CASSKPRRHVNTEAFF	TGTGCCAGCAGTAAGCCAAGGCGGCATGTGAACACTGAAGCTTTCTTT
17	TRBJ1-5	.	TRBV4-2	CASSQDVADTTYQPQHF	TGTGCCAGCAGCCAAGATGTAGCGGACACCACGTATCAGCCCCAGCATTTT
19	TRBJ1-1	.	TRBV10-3	CAISESIFRREGIGTEAFF	TGTGCCATCAGTGAGTCTATTTTTAGAAGGGAGGGGATTGGTACTGAAGCTTTCTTT
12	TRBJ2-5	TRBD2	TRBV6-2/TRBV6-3	CASSYQRGAQYF	TGTGCCAGCAGTTACCAGCGGGGGGCCCAGTACTTC
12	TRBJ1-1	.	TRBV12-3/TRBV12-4	CASSYRNTEAFF	TGTGCCAGCAGTTACAGGAACACTGAAGCTTTCTTT
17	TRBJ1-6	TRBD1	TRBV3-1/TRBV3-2	CASSHLPGQGYNSPLHF	TGTGCCAGCAGCCACCTCCCGGGACAGGGGTATAATTCACCCCTCCACTTT
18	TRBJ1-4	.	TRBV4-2	CASGQEQIRLATNEKLFF	TGTGCCAGCGGCCAAGAACAAATCAGGCTTGCAACTAATGAAAAACTGTTTTTT